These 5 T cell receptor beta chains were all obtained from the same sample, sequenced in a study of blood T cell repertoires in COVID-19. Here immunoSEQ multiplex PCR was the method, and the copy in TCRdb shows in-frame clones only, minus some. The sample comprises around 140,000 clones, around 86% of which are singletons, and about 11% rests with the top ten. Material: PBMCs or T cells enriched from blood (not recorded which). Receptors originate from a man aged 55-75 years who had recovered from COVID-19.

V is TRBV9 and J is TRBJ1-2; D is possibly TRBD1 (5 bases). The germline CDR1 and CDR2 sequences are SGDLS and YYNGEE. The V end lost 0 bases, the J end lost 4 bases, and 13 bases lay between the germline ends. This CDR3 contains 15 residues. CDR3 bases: TGTGCCAGCAGCGTAGCTGCACAGGCCCCCTATGGCTACACCTTC. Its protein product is CASSVAAQAPYGYTF.

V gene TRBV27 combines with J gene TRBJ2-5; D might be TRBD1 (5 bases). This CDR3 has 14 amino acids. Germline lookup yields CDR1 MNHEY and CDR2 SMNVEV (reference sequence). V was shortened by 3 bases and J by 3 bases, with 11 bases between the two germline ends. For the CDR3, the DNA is TGTGCCAGCAGTTTTCTGGGGCGCGAAGAGACCCAGTACTTC. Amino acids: CASSFLGREETQYF.

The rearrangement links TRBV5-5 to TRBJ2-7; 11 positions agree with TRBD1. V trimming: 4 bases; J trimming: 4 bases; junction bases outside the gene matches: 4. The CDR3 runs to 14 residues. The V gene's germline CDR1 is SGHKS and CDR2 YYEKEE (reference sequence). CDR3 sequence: CASSRTGGWYEQYF. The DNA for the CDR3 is TGTGCCAGCAGCCGGACAGGGGGCTGGTACGAGCAGTACTTC.

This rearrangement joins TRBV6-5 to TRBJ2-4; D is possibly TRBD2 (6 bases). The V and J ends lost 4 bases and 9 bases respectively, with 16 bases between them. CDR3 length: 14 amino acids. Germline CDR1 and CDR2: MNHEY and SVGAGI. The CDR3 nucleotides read TGTGCCAGCAGTTCGGGGGAAGCTGGCCGCATTCAGTACTTC. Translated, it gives CASSSGEAGRIQYF.

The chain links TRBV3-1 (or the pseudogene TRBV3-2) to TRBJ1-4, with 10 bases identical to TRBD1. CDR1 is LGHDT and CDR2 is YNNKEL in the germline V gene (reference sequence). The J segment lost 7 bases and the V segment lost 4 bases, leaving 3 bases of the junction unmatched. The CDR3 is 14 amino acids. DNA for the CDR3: TGTGCCAGCAGCCTGGGACAGGGGAGTGAAAAACTGTTTTTT. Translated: CASSLGQGSEKLFF.